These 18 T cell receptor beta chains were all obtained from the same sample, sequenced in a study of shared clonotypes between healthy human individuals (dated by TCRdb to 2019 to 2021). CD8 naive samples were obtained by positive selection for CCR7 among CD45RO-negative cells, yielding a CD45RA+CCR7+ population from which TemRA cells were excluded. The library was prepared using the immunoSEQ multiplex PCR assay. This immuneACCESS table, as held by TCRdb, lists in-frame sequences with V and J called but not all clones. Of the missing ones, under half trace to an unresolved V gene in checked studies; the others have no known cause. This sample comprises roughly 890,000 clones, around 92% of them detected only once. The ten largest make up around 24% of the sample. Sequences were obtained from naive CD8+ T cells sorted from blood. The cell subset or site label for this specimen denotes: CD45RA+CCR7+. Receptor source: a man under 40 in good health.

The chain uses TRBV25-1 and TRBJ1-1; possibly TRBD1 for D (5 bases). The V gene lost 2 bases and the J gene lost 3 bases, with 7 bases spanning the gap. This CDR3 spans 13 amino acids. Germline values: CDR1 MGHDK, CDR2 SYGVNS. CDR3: CASSEQGYTEAFF. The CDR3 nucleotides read TGTGCCAGCAGTGAACAGGGATACACTGAAGCTTTCTTT. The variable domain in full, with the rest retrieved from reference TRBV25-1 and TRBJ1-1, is EADIYQTPRYLVIGTGKKITLECSQTMGHDKMYWYQQDPGMELHLIHYSYGVNSTEKGDLSSESTVSRIRTEHFPLTLESARPSHTSQYLCASSEQGYTEAFFGQGTRLTVV.

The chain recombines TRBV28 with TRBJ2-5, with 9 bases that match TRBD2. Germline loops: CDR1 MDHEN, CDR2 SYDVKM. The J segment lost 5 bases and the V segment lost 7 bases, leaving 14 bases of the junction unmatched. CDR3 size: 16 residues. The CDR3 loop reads CASNPGEGGRAETQYF. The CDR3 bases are TGTGCCAGCAACCCCGGAGAGGGCGGGAGGGCGGAGACCCAGTACTTC.

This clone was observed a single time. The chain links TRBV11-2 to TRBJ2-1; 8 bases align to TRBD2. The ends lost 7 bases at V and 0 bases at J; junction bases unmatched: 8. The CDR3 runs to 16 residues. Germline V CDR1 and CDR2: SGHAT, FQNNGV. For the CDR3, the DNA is TGTGCCAGCACCGTTAGCGGGACCAGCTCCTACAATGAGCAGTTCTTC. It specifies CASTVSGTSSYNEQFF.

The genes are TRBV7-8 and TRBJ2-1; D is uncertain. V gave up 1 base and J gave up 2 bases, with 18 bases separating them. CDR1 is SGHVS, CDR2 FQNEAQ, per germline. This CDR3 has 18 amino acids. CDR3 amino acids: CASSLVVSPSATYNEQFF. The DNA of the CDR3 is TGTGCCAGCAGCTTAGTGGTTAGCCCGTCCGCCACCTACAATGAGCAGTTCTTC.

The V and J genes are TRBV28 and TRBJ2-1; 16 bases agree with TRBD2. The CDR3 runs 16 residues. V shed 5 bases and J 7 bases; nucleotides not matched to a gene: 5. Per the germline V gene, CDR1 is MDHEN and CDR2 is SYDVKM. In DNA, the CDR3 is TGTGCCAGCAGTGACCCGGGACTAGCGGGAGGGAATGAGCAGTTCTTC. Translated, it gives CASSDPGLAGGNEQFF.

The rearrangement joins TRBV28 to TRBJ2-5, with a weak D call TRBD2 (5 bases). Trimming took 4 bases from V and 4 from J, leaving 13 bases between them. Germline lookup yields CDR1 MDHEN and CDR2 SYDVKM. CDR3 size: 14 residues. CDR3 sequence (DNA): TGTGCCAGCAGTTCACTAGAGAGCTCAGAGACCCAGTACTTC. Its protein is CASSSLESSETQYF.

CDR3 nucleotides: TGTGCCAGCATCAAGGGATGGCTAGCGGGAAATCAAGAGACCCAGTACTTC. Translated, it gives CASIKGWLAGNQETQYF. The genes are TRBV11-2 and TRBJ2-5; TRBD2 agrees at 9 bases. J was trimmed by 2 bases and V by 7 bases; bases with no gene match: 14. The CDR3 is 17 amino acids. Germline CDR1 SGHAT, CDR2 FQNNGV. The whole variable domain, remainder taken from reference TRBV11-2 and TRBJ2-5, is EAGVAQSPRYKIIEKRQSVAFWCNPISGHATLYWYQQILGQGPKLLIQFQNNGVVDDSQLPKDRFSAERLKGVDSTLKIQPAKLEDSAVYLCASIKGWLAGNQETQYFGPGTRLLVL.

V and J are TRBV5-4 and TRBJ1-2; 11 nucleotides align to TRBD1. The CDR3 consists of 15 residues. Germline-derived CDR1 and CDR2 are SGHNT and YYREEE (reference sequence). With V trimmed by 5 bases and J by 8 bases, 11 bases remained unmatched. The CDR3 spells CASSSGQGASLGYTF. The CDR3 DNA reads TGTGCCAGCAGTTCCGGACAGGGGGCCTCATTGGGCTACACCTTC.

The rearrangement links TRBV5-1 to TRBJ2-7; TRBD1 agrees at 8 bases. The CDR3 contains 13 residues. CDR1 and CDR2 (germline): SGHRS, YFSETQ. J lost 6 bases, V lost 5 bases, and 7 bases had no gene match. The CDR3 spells CASRRGQGSEQYF. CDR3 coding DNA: TGCGCCAGCAGACGAGGACAGGGATCCGAGCAGTACTTC.

This CDR3 is CASSYSLVAELQETQYF. DNA for the CDR3: TGTGCCAGCAGTTATAGTTTAGTAGCGGAACTCCAAGAGACCCAGTACTTC. The V gene is TRBV7-9, the J gene TRBJ2-5; D possibly corresponds to TRBD2 (6 bases). The CDR3 sequence is 17 residues long. Deletions cut 6 bases from V and 1 base from J, with 21 bases between. Germline V lookup: CDR1 SEHNR, CDR2 FQNEAQ (reference sequence).

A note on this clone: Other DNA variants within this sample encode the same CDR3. CDR3 coding DNA: TGTGCCAGCAGCGTAGGCGGGACAGATAATGAAAAACTGTTTTTT. Protein sequence: CASSVGGTDNEKLFF. This rearrangement joins TRBV9 to TRBJ1-4; 7 nucleotides match TRBD1. This CDR3 contains 15 residues. The V and J ends lost 0 bases and 4 bases, in that order; junction bases with no gene match: 3. Per the germline V gene, CDR1 is SGDLS and CDR2 is YYNGEE.

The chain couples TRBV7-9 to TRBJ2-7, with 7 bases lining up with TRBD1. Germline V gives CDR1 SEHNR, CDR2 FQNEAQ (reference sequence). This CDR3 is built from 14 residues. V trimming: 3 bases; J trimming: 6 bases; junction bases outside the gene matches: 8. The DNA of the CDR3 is TGTGCCAGCAGCTTCGTCGGTACAGGGGTCGAGCAGTACTTC. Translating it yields CASSFVGTGVEQYF.

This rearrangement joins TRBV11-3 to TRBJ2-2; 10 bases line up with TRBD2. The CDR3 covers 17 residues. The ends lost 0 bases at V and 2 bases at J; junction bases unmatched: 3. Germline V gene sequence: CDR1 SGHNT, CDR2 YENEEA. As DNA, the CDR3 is TGTGCCAGCAGCTTAGACCTAGCGGGAGTTAACACCGGGGAGCTGTTTTTT. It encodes CASSLDLAGVNTGELFF. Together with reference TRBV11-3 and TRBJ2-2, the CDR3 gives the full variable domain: EAGVVQSPRYKIIEKKQPVAFWCNPISGHNTLYWYLQNLGQGPELLIRYENEEAVDDSQLPKDRFSAERLKGVDSTLKIQPAELGDSAVYLCASSLDLAGVNTGELFFGEGSRLTVL.

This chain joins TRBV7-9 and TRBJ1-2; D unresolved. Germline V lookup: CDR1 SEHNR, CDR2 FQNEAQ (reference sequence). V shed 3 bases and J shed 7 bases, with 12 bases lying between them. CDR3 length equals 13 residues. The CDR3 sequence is CASSFRGSSGYTF. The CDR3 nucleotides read TGTGCCAGCAGCTTCCGGGGTAGCAGTGGCTACACCTTC.

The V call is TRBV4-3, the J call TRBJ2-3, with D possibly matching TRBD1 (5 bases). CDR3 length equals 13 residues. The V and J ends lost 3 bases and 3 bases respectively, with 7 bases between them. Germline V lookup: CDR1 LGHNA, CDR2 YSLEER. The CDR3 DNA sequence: TGCGCCAGCAGCCAGGGGCGAACAGATACGCAGTATTTT. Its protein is CASSQGRTDTQYF.

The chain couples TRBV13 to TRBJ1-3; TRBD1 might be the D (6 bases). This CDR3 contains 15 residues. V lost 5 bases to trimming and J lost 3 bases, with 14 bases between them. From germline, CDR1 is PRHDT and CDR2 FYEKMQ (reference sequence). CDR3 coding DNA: TGTGCCAGCAGCGTACAGGGTATCGGTGGAAACACCATATATTTT. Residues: CASSVQGIGGNTIYF.

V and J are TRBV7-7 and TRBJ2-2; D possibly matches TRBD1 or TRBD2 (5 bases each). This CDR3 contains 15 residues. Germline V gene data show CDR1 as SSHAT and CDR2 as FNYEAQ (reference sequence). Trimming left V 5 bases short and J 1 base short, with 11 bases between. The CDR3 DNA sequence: TGTGCCAGCAGCGGGGACGGAAAGAACACCGGGGAGCTGTTTTTT. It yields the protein CASSGDGKNTGELFF.

CDR3 nucleotide sequence: TGCGCCAGCAGCTACTATCTGGGACAGACCTTCCAAGAGACCCAGTACTTC. Protein sequence: CASSYYLGQTFQETQYF. This rearrangement joins TRBV5-1 to TRBJ2-5, with 7 bases that match TRBD1. Germline V CDR1 and CDR2: SGHRS, YFSETQ. V shed 3 bases, J shed 1 base, and the junction held 12 bases outside the gene matches. The CDR3 extends over 17 amino acids.